The rows below give T cell receptor beta chains drawn from one sample of a study of T cells in Graves' hyperthyroidism and ophthalmopathy. Using its own MiXCR run on the multiplex PCR reads, TCRdb lists one record per CDR3 protein. The sample has roughly 500,000 distinct CDR3 sequences, around 22% seen once. Material: blood. The receptors here all came from a woman aged 25 to 39 with Graves' ophthalmopathy. Both conserved end residues are part of each CDR3. D genes are given only for firm matches. Clone size is not always given. Where it is, it says once, few, many or a class for expanded clones.

V,size,J,D,DNA,CDR3
TRBV12-3/TRBV12-4,few,TRBJ2-5,.,TGTGCCAGCAGCCTCAATTCGGAAGAGACCCAGTACTTC,CASSLNSEETQYF
TRBV7-2,.,TRBJ1-2,TRBD1,TGTGCCAGCAGCGGAAAACAGGGGCTGGGCTACACCTTC,CASSGKQGLGYTF
TRBV6-1,once,TRBJ1-1,.,TGTGCCAGCAGTCATGGGGAACCTGAAGCTTTCTTT,CASSHGEPEAFF
TRBV12-3/TRBV12-4,many,TRBJ1-1,.,TGTGCCAGCAGCTCGTCCCGGGCGCCCGAAGCTTTCTTT,CASSSSRAPEAFF
TRBV6-1,few,TRBJ2-7,TRBD2,TGTGCCAGCAGTGAAGCCGGACTAGACTACGAGCAGTACTTC,CASSEAGLDYEQYF
TRBV6-5,many,TRBJ1-1,.,TGTGCCAGCAGTTACAACAGGGACACTGAAGCTTTCTTT,CASSYNRDTEAFF
TRBV20-1,.,TRBJ2-5,.,TGCAGTGCTTCCGCTCCCTCGGAAAATAGGGGGACCCAGTACTTC,CSASAPSENRGTQYF
TRBV7-2,many,TRBJ1-3,.,TGTGCCAGCAGCCCGTACGAGGGGCCTGGAAACACCATATATTTT,CASSPYEGPGNTIYF
TRBV6-1,.,TRBJ1-5,.,TGTGCCAGCAGACCCGGGACCCATCAGCCCCAGCATTTT,CASRPGTHQPQHF
TRBV9,.,TRBJ1-6,.,TGTGCCAGCAGCCCAGAGTATAATTCACCCCTCCACTTT,CASSPEYNSPLHF
TRBV6-5,few,TRBJ1-1,.,TGTGCCAGCAGTTACTACGCTCCAGGGTCAGAAAGGGCTTTCTTT,CASSYYAPGSERAFF
TRBV7-8,many,TRBJ1-2,.,TGTGCCAGCAGCTTAGTCTTAGGGGATGGCTACACCTTC,CASSLVLGDGYTF
TRBV7-9,few,TRBJ1-1,.,TGTGCCAGCATGGAGGCAGTCACTGAAGCTTTCTTT,CASMEAVTEAFF
TRBV2,many,TRBJ1-1,TRBD1,TGTGCCAGCAGTGAGGAACAGGGGGCGGGTTTGACTGAAGCTTTCTTT,CASSEEQGAGLTEAFF
TRBV20-1,many,TRBJ1-5,.,TGCAGTGCTAGAGATGCAGGTTCAGGGGCAAATCAGCCCCAGCATTTT,CSARDAGSGANQPQHF
TRBV5-1,few,TRBJ1-1,.,TGCGCCAGCAGTTTGAGGTCCGGCAGAACAAACACTGAAGCTTTCTTT,CASSLRSGRTNTEAFF
TRBV28,many,TRBJ2-7,.,TGTGCCAGCAGTTTAGGGCAGGGGCACAACGAGCAGTACTTC,CASSLGQGHNEQYF
TRBV12-3/TRBV12-4,many,TRBJ1-3,.,TGTGCCAGCATTGACAATTCGAGAAACACCATATATTTT,CASIDNSRNTIYF
TRBV2,.,TRBJ1-1,TRBD1,TGTGCCAGCAGTGTGAGCAGGGGGAATGAAGCTTTCTTT,CASSVSRGNEAFF
TRBV29-1,.,TRBJ2-1,TRBD2,TGCAGCGTTGATTACGGGGGGGCCTACAATGAGCAGTTCTTC,CSVDYGGAYNEQFF
TRBV20-1,many,TRBJ2-5,TRBD2,TGCAGTGCCCCTTTTGGCGGGGGACAAGAGACCCAGTACTTC,CSAPFGGGQETQYF
TRBV20-1,many,TRBJ2-2,TRBD2,TGCAGTGCTAGGGCGCTAGCGGGGGGGCCGAACACCGGGGAGCTGTTTTTT,CSARALAGGPNTGELFF
TRBV7-2,many,TRBJ1-1,.,TGTGCCAGCAGCTTACCATTCACTGAAGCTTTCTTT,CASSLPFTEAFF
TRBV11-3,.,TRBJ2-5,.,TGTGCCAGCAGCCGGACAGCTGGCTCCGCGACCCAGTACTTC,CASSRTAGSATQYF
TRBV5-1,many,TRBJ2-5,.,TGCGCCAGCAGTTTTATCTTGACTAGCCAAGAGACCCAGTACTTC,CASSFILTSQETQYF
TRBV28,.,TRBJ1-1,.,TGTGCCAGCATTGAGGACAGGAACACTGAAGCTTTCTTT,CASIEDRNTEAFF
TRBV4-1,few,TRBJ1-5,.,TGCGCCAGCAGCCAAGCACCGGGGAAAAGGTCAGGTCAGCCCCAGCATTTT,CASSQAPGKRSGQPQHF
TRBV5-1,.,TRBJ1-2,.,TGCGCCAGCAGCTCCGACAGCACCTATGGCTACACCTTC,CASSSDSTYGYTF
TRBV7-9,few,TRBJ2-7,.,TGTGCCAGCAGCTTAGGGGGAGCTTCTCAGTACTTC,CASSLGGASQYF
TRBV15,many,TRBJ2-7,TRBD2,TGTGCCACCAGCAGCGGGACTAGCTACGAGCAGTACTTC,CATSSGTSYEQYF
TRBV20-1,many,TRBJ2-7,.,TGCAGTGCTAGAGACGGACGGCTCTCCTACGAGCAGTACTTC,CSARDGRLSYEQYF
TRBV4-2,many,TRBJ2-5,.,TGTGCCAGCAGCCAAGCGCGACCAGGGGAGACCCAGTACTTC,CASSQARPGETQYF
TRBV9,medium-sized,TRBJ1-3,.,TGTGCCAGCAACATGGGGAACTCTGGAAACACCATATATTTT,CASNMGNSGNTIYF
TRBV6-5,many,TRBJ2-5,TRBD1,TGTGCCAGCAGTTCCTACAGGGGGAGAGAGACCCAGTACTTC,CASSSYRGRETQYF
TRBV10-1,few,TRBJ2-2,TRBD2,TGCGCCAGCAGTGAGAGCACTAGCGATACCGGGGAGCTGTTTTTT,CASSESTSDTGELFF
TRBV28,few,TRBJ2-2,TRBD2,TGTGCCAGCAGCCTCACTAGCGTGGGGACCGGGGAGCTGTTTTTT,CASSLTSVGTGELFF
TRBV10-3,many,TRBJ1-1,.,TGTGCCATCAGCCCGGACATCATGAACACTGAAGCTTTCTTT,CAISPDIMNTEAFF
TRBV6-1,few,TRBJ1-1,.,TGTGCCAGCAGTCAGTTTGGGGGGGCGGGCACTGAAGCTTTCTTT,CASSQFGGAGTEAFF
TRBV12-3/TRBV12-4,many,TRBJ1-6,.,TGTGCCAGCAGCCCGCTGGGATCACCCCTCCACTTT,CASSPLGSPLHF
TRBV11-2,many,TRBJ1-1,.,TGTGCCAGCAGCCGGGACACTTACCTCATGAACACTGAAGCTTTCTTT,CASSRDTYLMNTEAFF
TRBV29-1,many,TRBJ1-1,.,TGCAGCGTTGAAGGGAGGGGGGGCGAAGCTTTCTTT,CSVEGRGGEAFF
TRBV12-3/TRBV12-4,many,TRBJ1-1,.,TGTGCCAGCAGTACTCAGGAGGGGACTGAAGCTTTCTTT,CASSTQEGTEAFF
TRBV5-1,.,TRBJ1-2,.,TGCGCCAGCACCCAGGACAACCGTCAGGGCGGCTACACCTTC,CASTQDNRQGGYTF
TRBV12-3/TRBV12-4,.,TRBJ2-7,.,TGTGCCAGCAGTTATCAGGGCCTCTCCTACGAGCAGTACTTC,CASSYQGLSYEQYF
TRBV6-5,few,TRBJ1-5,.,TGTGCCAGCAGTTACATAGGGGGTAGCAATCAGCCCCAGCATTTT,CASSYIGGSNQPQHF
TRBV10-3,many,TRBJ1-1,TRBD1,TGTGCCATCAGTGCTCGACAGGGAGGCACTGAAGCTTTCTTT,CAISARQGGTEAFF
TRBV20-1,.,TRBJ2-7,TRBD1,TGCAGTGCAGACGGGACAGCCGACGGGCAGTACTTC,CSADGTADGQYF
TRBV15,.,TRBJ1-2,TRBD1,TGTGCCACCAGCGGGGGACAGCTCAATGGCTACACCTTC,CATSGGQLNGYTF
TRBV5-1,few,TRBJ1-1,TRBD1,TGCGCCAGCAGCTCTCGGACAGGGGGGAACACTGAAGCTTTCTTT,CASSSRTGGNTEAFF
TRBV20-1,.,TRBJ2-5,TRBD2,TGCAGTGCCACTGGGACTAACGGTGTACAAGAGACCCAGTACTTC,CSATGTNGVQETQYF
TRBV27,once,TRBJ2-5,TRBD2,TGTGCCAGCAGTGCATTCATAGCGGGGAAGGAGGAGACCCAGTACTTC,CASSAFIAGKEETQYF
TRBV30,few,TRBJ2-7,.,TGTGCCTGCCGGGGGCTGGACGAGCAGTACTTC,CACRGLDEQYF
TRBV18,many,TRBJ1-1,.,TGTGCCAGCTCACCACGGTCCCAGATCAGGAACACTGAAGCTTTCTTT,CASSPRSQIRNTEAFF